A single sample gave rise to the 21 T cell receptor beta chains below, sequenced in a study of blood T cell repertoires in COVID-19. Clones were sequenced by immunoSEQ multiplex PCR, and TCRdb holds only the in-frame ones, with some missing. The table has about 120,000 clones, 80% to 90% seen once. The specimen sequenced was peripheral blood. Every receptor here comes from a human donor in a cohort sampled during active COVID-19.

The genes are TRBV18 and TRBJ2-3, with 7 bases matching TRBD2. With V trimmed by 2 bases and J by 2 bases, 10 bases remained unmatched. Germline CDR1 KGHSH, CDR2 LQKENI. This CDR3 has 17 amino acids. The CDR3 spells CASSPGAGLTFTDTQYF. In DNA form, the CDR3 reads TGTGCCAGCTCACCAGGTGCGGGACTAACCTTCACAGATACGCAGTATTTT.

This chain joins TRBV7-9 and TRBJ2-5; 9 nucleotides agree with TRBD1. CDR1 and CDR2 from the germline V gene are SEHNR and FQNEAQ (reference sequence). With V trimmed by 5 bases and J by 1 base, 5 bases remained unmatched. The CDR3 is 15 amino acids. The CDR3 region has the DNA TGTGCCAGCAGCCGAAGGGGACAGGGCCAAGAGACCCAGTACTTC. Its protein is CASSRRGQGQETQYF.

The CDR3 reads CASSYRQGQETQYF. The CDR3 DNA is TGTGCCAGCAGCTACAGACAGGGGCAAGAGACCCAGTACTTC. V gene TRBV5-6 combines with J gene TRBJ2-5; the match to TRBD1 covers 8 bases. The germline V gene has CDR1 SGHDT and CDR2 YYEEEE. V lost 3 bases to trimming and J lost 2 bases; unmatched junction nucleotides: 3. This CDR3 contains 14 residues.

This chain links TRBV19 with TRBJ1-1; D ambiguous. CDR3 length: 13 amino acids. Trimming left V 9 bases short and J 1 base short, with 12 bases between. Germline assignment: CDR1 LNHDA and CDR2 SQIVND (reference sequence). DNA for the CDR3: TGTGCCAGCAACGGAGAATCGAACACTGAAGCTTTCTTT. This sequence encodes CASNGESNTEAFF.

The chain joins TRBV5-4 to TRBJ2-7, with 10 positions matching TRBD1. Germline V gene lookup returns CDR1 SGHNT and CDR2 YYREEE (reference sequence). J lost 7 bases, V lost 4 bases, and 11 bases had no gene match. This CDR3 region has 15 residues. Here the CDR3 reads CASSATGTGEWEQYF. As DNA, the CDR3 is TGTGCCAGCAGCGCAACCGGGACAGGGGAATGGGAGCAGTACTTC.

The chain is built from TRBV7-2 and TRBJ2-5; D unresolved. Trimming removed 5 bases from V and 7 bases from J, with 17 bases in between. This CDR3 has 14 residues. Germline CDR1 and CDR2: SGHTA and FQGNSA. This chain's CDR3 is CASSPASFTGTQYF. The CDR3 bases are TGTGCCAGCAGCCCTGCGAGTTTTACGGGGACCCAGTACTTC.

The chain uses TRBV5-4 and TRBJ2-5; 9 nucleotides agree with TRBD1. The ends lost 4 bases at V and 4 bases at J; junction bases unmatched: 8. The CDR3 covers 15 residues. The germline V gene has CDR1 SGHNT and CDR2 YYREEE (reference sequence). The CDR3 DNA is TGTGCCAGCAGCCAGGTAGCGGACAGGGGAGAGACCCAGTACTTC. It specifies CASSQVADRGETQYF.

In this sample, this clone turned up a few times. The J gene is TRBJ1-6, the V gene TRBV12-3 or TRBV12-4, with D unresolved. V was clipped by 3 bases and J by 14 bases, with 14 bases between them. The CDR3 is 13 amino acids. CDR3 loop: CASSFGSSTSLHF. CDR3 nucleotide sequence: TGTGCCAGCAGTTTCGGGTCCAGCACGTCCCTCCACTTT.

The chain recombines TRBV5-6 with TRBJ2-4; D unclear. The germline CDR1 and CDR2 sequences are SGHDT and YYEEEE. V was clipped by 4 bases and J by 1 base, with 12 bases between them. CDR3 length: 15 residues. This CDR3 is CASSPIGGAKNIQYF. The CDR3 DNA reads as TGTGCCAGCAGCCCAATCGGCGGCGCCAAAAACATTCAGTACTTC.

This sequence joins TRBV11-2 and TRBJ2-3; weak D call: TRBD2 (5 bases). The germline CDR1 and CDR2 sequences are SGHAT and FQNNGV. There are 17 residues in the CDR3. V gave up 5 bases and J gave up 1 base, with 19 bases separating them. CDR3 sequence reads: CASSLWSLVPGTDTQYF. CDR3 sequence (DNA): TGTGCCAGCAGCCTCTGGTCACTAGTTCCGGGCACAGATACGCAGTATTTT.

This chain connects TRBV15 to TRBJ2-3, with 8 positions matching TRBD1. CDR3 length: 16 amino acids. The ends lost 3 bases at V and 4 bases at J; junction bases unmatched: 9. Per germline, CDR1 LNHNV and CDR2 YYDKDF (reference sequence). For the CDR3, the DNA is TGTGCCACCAGCAGGGCCGATCAGGGGGCGGCAGATACGCAGTATTTT. Translation: CATSRADQGAADTQYF.

The chain joins TRBV6-5 to TRBJ1-2; TRBD1 matches at 9 bases. Trimming took 0 bases from V and 8 from J; bases not matched to a gene: 7. The CDR3 is 15 residues long. The germline V gene encodes CDR1 MNHEY and CDR2 SVGAGI. The CDR3 protein is CASSYSGTGNQGYTF. The CDR3 DNA reads TGTGCCAGCAGTTACTCAGGGACAGGGAATCAGGGCTACACCTTC.

The V and J genes are TRBV9 and TRBJ2-7, with 9 positions matching TRBD1. There are 15 residues in the CDR3. Germline CDR1 SGDLS, CDR2 YYNGEE. With 4 bases clipped from V and 4 bases from J, the junction kept 9 bases outside the gene matches. CDR3 protein: CASSIEGGQGYEQYF. CDR3 bases: TGTGCCAGCAGCATCGAAGGGGGACAGGGTTACGAGCAGTACTTC.

The chain uses TRBV5-5 and TRBJ2-5; 13 positions match TRBD2. The length of the CDR3 is 14 residues. V was pared by 3 bases and J by 5 bases, with 1 base of the junction left unmatched. Germline V gene sequence: CDR1 SGHKS, CDR2 YYEKEE (reference sequence). As DNA, the CDR3 is TGTGCCAGCAGCTGGACTAGCGGGGGTGAGACCCAGTACTTC. It yields the protein CASSWTSGGETQYF.

This chain links TRBV19 with TRBJ1-2; TRBD1 agrees at 8 bases. Germline assignment: CDR1 LNHDA and CDR2 SQIVND (reference sequence). This CDR3 is 16 amino acids long. With 5 bases clipped from V and 2 bases from J, the junction kept 10 bases outside the gene matches. The CDR3 nucleotides are TGTGCCAGTAGTCCCGAACAGGGGGTTTTCAACTATGGCTACACCTTC. It codes for CASSPEQGVFNYGYTF.

The genes are TRBV4-1 and TRBJ1-2; TRBD1 agrees at 11 bases. CDR1 and CDR2 from the germline V gene are MGHRA and YSYEKL. CDR3 length: 17 amino acids. The junction had 6 bases not matched to a gene; V was cut back by 3 bases and J by 0 bases. The CDR3 region is CASSQRGTGGPNYGYTF. CDR3 nucleotides: TGCGCCAGCAGCCAGAGAGGGACAGGGGGTCCTAACTATGGCTACACCTTC.

The genes are TRBV5-4 and TRBJ2-2, with 7 bases that match TRBD2. Germline trimming cut 0 bases from V and 5 bases from J; bases unmatched to any gene: 1. In germline, CDR1 is SGHNT, CDR2 YYREEE (reference sequence). CDR3 length: 14 residues. CDR3: CASSLELATGELFF. CDR3 in DNA: TGTGCCAGCAGCTTGGAACTAGCGACCGGGGAGCTGTTTTTT.

A word on this clone: A junction end diverges from the germline sequence, so it may reflect a read error. This sequence joins TRBV6-2 or TRBV6-3 and TRBJ2-2; D might be TRBD2 (7 bases). This CDR3 is built from 15 residues. Per germline, CDR1 MNHEY and CDR2 SVGEGT. This CDR3 is CASSYSGEGTGELFF. In nucleotides, the CDR3 is TGTGCCAGCAGCTACTCAGGGGAGGGAACCGGGGAGCTGTTTTTT.

The chain carries TRBV4-1 and TRBJ1-1; no definite D call. The germline V and J ends were trimmed by 1 base and 7 bases, with 13 bases remaining between them. This CDR3 region has 14 residues. Germline assignment: CDR1 MGHRA and CDR2 YSYEKL. The CDR3 is CASSQGSNLLEAFF. CDR3 coding DNA: TGCGCCAGCAGCCAAGGGTCCAATCTACTTGAAGCTTTCTTT.

This chain connects TRBV28 to TRBJ1-4; no clear D. The V gene's germline CDR1 is MDHEN and CDR2 SYDVKM. Between the trimmed V and J ends, which lost 3 bases and 4 bases, there was a span of 3 bases. The CDR3 length is 12 residues. Here the CDR3 reads CASSFLNEKLFF. CDR3 coding DNA: TGTGCCAGCAGTTTCCTTAATGAAAAACTGTTTTTT.

The chain couples TRBV18 to TRBJ2-7, with D perhaps matching TRBD1 (6 bases). This CDR3 is 13 amino acids long. Looked up from germline, CDR1 is KGHSH and CDR2 is LQKENI. Trimming pared 4 bases from V and 0 bases from J, leaving 7 bases between. The CDR3 loop is CASSRTASYEQYF. The CDR3 coding sequence is TGTGCCAGCTCACGGACAGCCTCCTACGAGCAGTACTTC.